The 9 T cell receptor beta chains below all came from one sample that was sequenced in a study of monozygotic twins with inflammatory bowel disease (dated by TCRdb to the late 2010s). Receptors were amplified or captured by 5' RACE. Sequencing was carried out with an Illumina HiSeq 2500. TCRdb reprocessed the reads; each CDR3 protein sequence makes one entry, and DNA is unavailable. The sample's table lists a count of around 99,000 distinct CDR3 sequences. The ten largest clones represent about an eighth of the sample. Sequencing input: blood. These receptors came from a human donor with ulcerative colitis or Crohn's disease, or a healthy co-twin of an affected twin (not recorded which).

This clonotype is deemed medium-sized by its frequency. The chain uses TRBV24-1 and TRBJ1-5. CDR3 length: 13 amino acids. Germline loops: CDR1 KGHDR, CDR2 SFDVKD. CDR3: CATSWRGNQPQHF.

The chain links TRBV6-5 to TRBJ1-1; TCRdb reports TRBD1, a call that lacks DNA to check it against. The CDR3 totals 12 residues. Looked up from germline, CDR1 is MNHEY and CDR2 is SVGAGI. CDR3: CASTDRYTEAFF.

V and J are TRBV18 and TRBJ1-1; checking the TCRdb D call of TRBD1 is not possible without DNA. Germline V gene lookup returns CDR1 KGHSH and CDR2 LQKENI. The CDR3 contains 16 residues. The CDR3 is CASSLRQGAGNTEAFF.

The genes are TRBV28 and TRBJ2-7; as DNA is missing, the TRBD1 call by TCRdb cannot be tested. Germline lookup yields CDR1 MDHEN and CDR2 SYDVKM. The CDR3 is 14 amino acids. The CDR3 spells CASTLEGGPYEQYF.

The chain carries TRBV5-4 and TRBJ2-5; TCRdb designates TRBD2, a call that cannot be tested without DNA. CDR1 is SGHNT, CDR2 YYREEE, per germline (reference sequence). This CDR3 comprises 13 residues. The CDR3: CASSADSRATQYF.

V gene TRBV18 combines with J gene TRBJ1-2. This CDR3 comprises 11 residues. The germline gives CDR1 KGHSH, CDR2 LQKENI. The CDR3 protein is CASSPGNGYTF.

The chain is built from TRBV5-1 and TRBJ2-7. The germline V gene encodes CDR1 SGHRS and CDR2 YFSETQ. The CDR3 has 11 residues. Here the CDR3 reads CASSLASEQYF.

V usage is TRBV4-1 and J usage is TRBJ2-7; TCRdb outputs TRBD2, but without DNA this stays unchecked. The CDR3 runs 15 residues. The germline V gene has CDR1 MGHRA and CDR2 YSYEKL. The CDR3 here is CASSSGTSGTYEQYF.

The genes are TRBV7-8 and TRBJ2-7; absent DNA, TCRdb's TRBD1 call cannot be checked. CDR1 is SGHVS and CDR2 is FQNEAQ in the germline V gene. This CDR3 is built from 14 residues. The CDR3 reads CASRLARDAVEQYF. The full variable domain, rest sourced from reference TRBV7-8 and TRBJ2-7, is GAGVSQSPRYKVAKRGQDVALRCDPISGHVSLFWYQQALGQGPEFLTYFQNEAQLDKSGLPSDRFFAERPEGSVSTLKIQRTQQEDSAVYLCASRLARDAVEQYFGPGTRLTVT.